This passage covers 17 T cell receptor beta chains from one sample sequenced in a study of T cells in Graves' hyperthyroidism and ophthalmopathy. The CDR3 regions of TCR beta were amplified from RNA transcripts. The TCR CDR3 was amplified in a first-round RT-PCR using the HTBI primer set. TCRdb used MiXCR to reprocess the multiplex PCR reads, holding one entry per CDR3 protein. The table lists hundreds of thousands of distinct CDR3 sequences, 15% to 18% of them singletons, with 11% to 15% in the top ten. The sample taken for sequencing was blood. These receptor sequences come from a woman aged 18-30 years with Graves' hyperthyroidism.

The J gene is TRBJ2-7, the V gene TRBV5-1; D gene unclear. The CDR3 totals 15 residues. The germline V gene has CDR1 SGHRS and CDR2 YFSETQ. The V end was cut by 0 bases, the J end by 0 bases, with 10 bases between. CDR3: CASSLAGSHSYEQYF. CDR3 bases: TGCGCCAGCAGCTTGGCGGGTTCCCACTCCTACGAGCAGTACTTC.

This clonotype was seen many times. This chain connects TRBV7-9 to TRBJ2-3, with D maybe TRBD1 (6 bases). V lost 4 bases and J 4 bases, leaving 15 bases between the germline ends. Germline V gene sequence: CDR1 SEHNR, CDR2 FQNEAQ (reference sequence). This CDR3 has 15 residues. The CDR3 sequence: CASSSPNRAPDTQYF. Here the CDR3 DNA reads TGTGCCAGCAGCTCCCCGAACAGGGCCCCAGATACGCAGTATTTT.

This clonotype appeared many times. The chain employs TRBV12-3 or TRBV12-4 and TRBJ1-2, with 8 bases that match TRBD1. This CDR3 contains 14 residues. After removal of 4 bases from V and 4 bases from J, the junction contained 5 bases not matched to a gene. The CDR3 nucleotides are TGTGCCAGCAGTTCCCAGGGGGCCGGCTATGGCTACACCTTC. Translated, it gives CASSSQGAGYGYTF.

This chain joins TRBV9 and TRBJ2-6; TRBD1 matches 9 bases. CDR1 is SGDLS and CDR2 is YYNGEE in the germline V gene. V shed 1 base, J shed 4 bases, and the junction held 9 bases outside the gene matches. The CDR3 sequence is 18 residues long. The CDR3 protein is CASSVLGDRVFGANVLTF. The DNA of the CDR3 is TGTGCCAGCAGCGTACTGGGGGACAGGGTATTCGGGGCCAACGTCCTGACTTTC.

This clonotype was recorded at least ten times. For the CDR3, the DNA is TGTGCCAGCAGCTTTAACCCGCTACCGGGACTCCACACCGGGGAGCTGTTTTTT. This gives the protein CASSFNPLPGLHTGELFF. V and J are TRBV7-9 and TRBJ2-2; D possibly corresponds to TRBD2 (6 bases). Deletions cut 3 bases from V and 3 bases from J, with 20 bases between. The length of the CDR3 is 18 residues. CDR1 is SEHNR, CDR2 FQNEAQ, per germline (reference sequence).

In its sample, this clonotype was seen many times. J is TRBJ2-3 and V is TRBV5-1; D is perhaps TRBD2 (6 bases). The CDR3 covers 16 residues. Germline loops: CDR1 SGHRS, CDR2 YFSETQ. Trimming stripped 0 bases from V and 2 bases from J, with 13 bases between. The CDR3 DNA sequence: TGCGCCAGCAGCTTGGCCCTGGACTATTTCACAGATACGCAGTATTTT. This encodes CASSLALDYFTDTQYF. The complete variable domain, with remaining parts taken from reference TRBV5-1 and TRBJ2-3, reads KAGVTQTPRYLIKTRGQQVTLSCSPISGHRSVSWYQQTPGQGLQFLFEYFSETQRNKGNFPGRFSGRQFSNSRSEMNVSTLELGDSALYLCASSLALDYFTDTQYFGPGTRLTVL.

This clonotype was found a few times. The J gene is TRBJ2-1, the V gene TRBV7-9; 15 bases align to TRBD2. CDR3 length: 18 amino acids. V shed 5 bases, J shed 3 bases, and the junction held 8 bases outside the gene matches. The V gene's germline CDR1 is SEHNR and CDR2 FQNEAQ (reference sequence). CDR3 DNA sequence: TGTGCCAGCAGCCGGACTAGCGGGAGGGCGGACTACTACAATGAGCAGTTCTTC. Translation gives CASSRTSGRADYYNEQFF.

About this clonotype itself: The germline gene is not matched at one end of the junction; a read error may be the cause. The chain employs TRBV6-1 and TRBJ2-1; no clear D gene. Germline-derived CDR1 and CDR2 are MNHNS and SASEGT. The CDR3 extends over 12 amino acids. The DNA for the CDR3 is TGTGCCAGCAGTAATCAGGTTCATGAGCAGCTCTTC. Its protein is CASSNQVHEQLF.

This clonotype was recorded many times. The chain is built from TRBV3-1 and TRBJ2-7, with D possibly matching TRBD1 (5 bases). The germline V and J ends were trimmed by 5 bases and 3 bases, with 8 bases remaining between them. Germline CDR1 LGHDT, CDR2 YNNKEL (reference sequence). There are 12 residues in the CDR3. CDR3 in DNA: TGTGCCAGCAGCGAAGGGGACTACGAGCAGTACTTC. Residues: CASSEGDYEQYF.

This clonotype was seen a handful of times. The chain employs TRBV20-1 and TRBJ2-7, with D uncertain. Germline assignment: CDR1 DFQATT and CDR2 SNEGSKA (reference sequence). This CDR3 region has 16 residues. Trimming took 2 bases from V and 0 from J, leaving 17 bases between them. CDR3 bases: TGCAGTGCTAGACTAGTGAGGATCCAAAGCTCCTACGAGCAGTACTTC. Its translation is CSARLVRIQSSYEQYF.

A remark on this clonotype: Just one base apart from a much larger clone, this may be a read error. Written as DNA, the CDR3 is TGTGCCAGCAGCTTTGCGCGTAACAGCCAAGAGACCCAGTACTTC. Translation gives CASSFARNSQETQYF. V and J are TRBV7-2 and TRBJ2-5; D not certain. Germline V gene data show CDR1 as SGHTA and CDR2 as FQGNSA. CDR3 length: 15 residues. The germline V and J ends were trimmed by 3 bases and 1 base, with 12 bases remaining between them. Supplemented by reference TRBV7-2 and TRBJ2-5, the full variable domain reads GAGVSQSPSNKVTEKGKDVELRCDPISGHTALYWYRQSLGQGLEFLIYFQGNSAPDKSGLPSDRFSAERTGGSVSTLTIQRTQQEDSAVYLCASSFARNSQETQYFGPGTRLLVL.

This clonotype was observed a few times. This may arise from a read error, as a much more abundant clone is one base away. The rearrangement uses TRBV12-3 or TRBV12-4 and TRBJ2-7; no reliable D call. V gave up 5 bases and J gave up 5 bases, with 7 bases separating them. The CDR3 is 11 residues long. CDR3 sequence (DNA): TGTGCCAGCAGTATGGGGAACGAGCAGTACTTC. It is translated as CASSMGNEQYF.

The rearrangement links TRBV6-1 to TRBJ2-1; 13 positions match TRBD2. Germline V CDR1 and CDR2: MNHNS, SASEGT. V trimming: 5 bases; J trimming: 5 bases; junction bases outside the gene matches: 6. This CDR3 is built from 16 residues. CDR3 region: CASSTGTSGTNNEQFF. As DNA, the CDR3 is TGTGCCAGCAGTACCGGGACTAGCGGGACAAACAATGAGCAGTTCTTC.

The chain links TRBV20-1 to TRBJ1-6; D may be TRBD1 (5 bases). V was clipped by 5 bases and J by 13 bases, with 18 bases between them. The CDR3 is made up of 13 amino acids. Germline V gene lookup returns CDR1 DFQATT and CDR2 SNEGSKA (reference sequence). CDR3 DNA: TGCAGTGCTTTAGACAGACGAAGGACGCCCCTCCACTTT. Translation: CSALDRRRTPLHF.

The rearrangement uses TRBV3-1 and TRBJ2-7; TRBD2 agrees at 12 bases. Germline V gene data show CDR1 as LGHDT and CDR2 as YNNKEL (reference sequence). The CDR3 is 18 residues long. The ends lost 0 bases at V and 7 bases at J; junction bases unmatched: 13. The CDR3 bases are TGTGCCAGCAGCCAAGACGGACTAGCGGGGTTCCAGGCAGGGGAGCAGTACTTC. Amino acid sequence: CASSQDGLAGFQAGEQYF.

This clonotype was picked up a small number of times. The chain carries TRBV19 and TRBJ2-2; the D is unclear. The CDR3 covers 15 residues. Per germline, CDR1 LNHDA and CDR2 SQIVND (reference sequence). V lost 3 bases and J lost 4, with 12 bases in between. The CDR3 is CASSIPPGSTGELFF. As DNA, the CDR3 is TGTGCCAGTAGTATTCCTCCTGGCAGCACCGGGGAGCTGTTTTTT.

This clonotype was detected ten times or more. V gene TRBV20-1 combines with J gene TRBJ2-2; D not certain. The CDR3 length is 13 residues. Germline lookup yields CDR1 DFQATT and CDR2 SNEGSKA (reference sequence). V lost 2 bases to trimming and J lost 1 base, with 5 bases between them. CDR3 sequence (DNA): TGCAGTGCTAGATTGGGGAACACCGGGGAGCTGTTTTTT. Encoded protein: CSARLGNTGELFF.